This is a list of T cell receptor beta chains from one sample in a study of high-grade serous ovarian cancer treatment subgroups. This table comes from immunoSEQ multiplex PCR, and its TCRdb copy is limited to in-frame clones, with some not included. The sample lists several thousand clones, just under 80% occurring once. Sample: tumor tissue. The source of these receptors is a human donor with high-grade serous ovarian cancer. Each CDR3 is given with its conserved first and last residue. Each record gives: V gene, D gene, CDR3 length, clone size, J gene, CDR3 protein, CDR3 DNA. D genes are given only for firm matches. Not every row has a clone size; where given, it reads once, few, many or a size class.

V: TRBV11-2
D: -
length: 12
size: -
J: TRBJ2-7
CDR3: CASSLDGVEQYF
DNA: TGTGCCAGCAGCTTAGATGGCGTCGAGCAGTACTTC

V: TRBV6-1
D: -
length: 15
size: once
J: TRBJ2-7
CDR3: CASSERRAGRSEQYF
DNA: TGTGCCAGCAGTGAAAGGAGGGCAGGGAGGAGCGAGCAGTACTTC

V: TRBV19
D: -
length: 13
size: -
J: TRBJ1-3
CDR3: CASSAPFENTIYF
DNA: TGTGCCAGTAGTGCCCCGTTTGAAAACACCATATATTTT

V: TRBV19
D: -
length: 14
size: -
J: TRBJ1-4
CDR3: CASSGDTLNEKLFF
DNA: TGTGCCAGTAGTGGGGACACACTCAATGAAAAACTGTTTTTT

V: TRBV6-5
D: -
length: 13
size: -
J: TRBJ2-2
CDR3: CAGSGGNTGELFF
DNA: TGTGCCGGCTCTGGCGGGAACACCGGGGAGCTGTTTTTT

V: TRBV4-1
D: TRBD2
length: 18
size: once
J: TRBJ2-4
CDR3: CASSQGLAGGQAKNIQYF
DNA: TGCGCCAGCAGCCAAGGTCTAGCGGGGGGCCAAGCCAAAAACATTCAGTACTTC

V: TRBV11-2
D: -
length: 13
size: -
J: TRBJ2-1
CDR3: CASSLGLYNEQFF
DNA: TGTGCCAGCAGCTTAGGACTCTACAATGAGCAGTTCTTC

V: TRBV15
D: -
length: 12
size: -
J: TRBJ1-6
CDR3: CATSAYNSPLHF
DNA: TGTGCCACCAGCGCATATAATTCACCCCTCCACTTT

V: TRBV7-9
D: -
length: 13
size: few
J: TRBJ1-1
CDR3: CASSSGHGTEAFF
DNA: TGTGCCAGCAGTTCGGGACACGGCACTGAAGCTTTCTTT

V: TRBV9
D: -
length: 14
size: -
J: TRBJ1-1
CDR3: CASSLGSDATEAFF
DNA: TGTGCCAGCAGCCTCGGCTCAGATGCAACGGAAGCTTTCTTT

V: TRBV7-2
D: -
length: 15
size: -
J: TRBJ2-3
CDR3: CASSSRPLLTDTQYF
DNA: TGTGCCAGCAGCTCCCGACCCCTCCTCACAGATACGCAGTATTTT

V: TRBV30
D: -
length: 11
size: -
J: TRBJ1-2
CDR3: CAWFSLHGYTF
DNA: TGTGCCTGGTTCTCATTACATGGCTACACCTTC

V: TRBV7-2
D: -
length: 14
size: -
J: TRBJ1-2
CDR3: CASSTHIEGYGYTF
DNA: TGTGCCAGCAGCACCCACATCGAAGGGTATGGCTACACCTTC

V: TRBV11-2
D: -
length: 14
size: -
J: TRBJ2-7
CDR3: CASSFWGAPYEQYF
DNA: TGTGCCAGCAGCTTCTGGGGGGCCCCCTACGAGCAGTACTTC

V: TRBV10-3
D: -
length: 14
size: -
J: TRBJ2-3
CDR3: CAISEVRAADTQYF
DNA: TGTGCCATCAGTGAGGTTAGGGCGGCAGATACGCAGTATTTT

V: TRBV6-6
D: TRBD1
length: 16
size: -
J: TRBJ2-3
CDR3: CASSPTRDRGTDTQYF
DNA: TGTGCCAGCAGTCCAACCCGGGACAGAGGCACAGATACGCAGTATTTT

V: TRBV30
D: TRBD1
length: 14
size: few
J: TRBJ1-6
CDR3: CAWAWDRGPSPLHF
DNA: TGTGCCTGGGCTTGGGACAGGGGGCCTTCACCCCTCCACTTT

V: TRBV19
D: -
length: 13
size: -
J: TRBJ2-1
CDR3: CASSPPSYNEQFF
DNA: TGTGCCAGTAGTCCCCCCTCCTACAATGAGCAGTTCTTC

V: TRBV18
D: -
length: 13
size: -
J: TRBJ1-4
CDR3: CASSATVSEKLFF
DNA: TGTGCCAGCTCAGCTACAGTATCTGAAAAACTGTTTTTT

V: TRBV7-6
D: -
length: 13
size: -
J: TRBJ1-1
CDR3: CASSLAEDTEAFF
DNA: TGTGCCAGCAGCTTAGCGGAGGACACTGAAGCTTTCTTT

V: TRBV5-4
D: -
length: 17
size: -
J: TRBJ1-2
CDR3: CASSLVSGGTSNYGYTF
DNA: TGTGCCAGCAGCTTGGTGTCCGGGGGGACCTCTAACTATGGCTACACCTTC

V: TRBV6-5
D: -
length: 14
size: -
J: TRBJ1-1
CDR3: CASSSPGGNTEAFF
DNA: TGTGCCAGCAGTTCCCCGGGGGGGAACACTGAAGCTTTCTTT

V: TRBV28
D: -
length: 13
size: few
J: TRBJ1-2
CDR3: CASSPSVNYGYTF
DNA: TGTGCCAGCAGCCCTAGTGTTAACTATGGCTACACCTTC

V: TRBV6-6
D: TRBD1
length: 14
size: -
J: TRBJ2-2
CDR3: CASTRTGNTGELFF
DNA: TGTGCCAGCACCAGGACAGGGAACACCGGGGAGCTGTTTTTT

V: TRBV9
D: -
length: 14
size: -
J: TRBJ2-5
CDR3: CASSAVDEGETQYF
DNA: TGTGCCAGCAGCGCGGTGGACGAGGGGGAGACCCAGTACTTC

V: TRBV28
D: -
length: 13
size: -
J: TRBJ1-2
CDR3: CASSLSGSYGYTF
DNA: TGTGCCAGCAGTTTATCAGGGTCCTATGGCTACACCTTC

V: TRBV11-1
D: TRBD1
length: 15
size: -
J: TRBJ1-4
CDR3: CASSFGDRDSEKLFF
DNA: TGTGCCAGCAGCTTTGGGGACAGGGATTCGGAAAAACTGTTTTTT

V: TRBV7-3
D: TRBD1
length: 12
size: few
J: TRBJ2-1
CDR3: CASSRGQGLLFF
DNA: TGTGCCAGCAGCAGAGGACAGGGGCTCTTATTCTTC

V: TRBV9
D: TRBD2
length: 14
size: -
J: TRBJ2-7
CDR3: CASSPQLAGDEQYF
DNA: TGTGCCAGCAGCCCACAACTAGCGGGGGACGAGCAGTACTTC

V: TRBV7-9
D: TRBD1
length: 12
size: -
J: TRBJ1-1
CDR3: CASSETGGATFF
DNA: TGTGCCAGCAGCGAAACAGGGGGCGCGACTTTCTTT

V: TRBV7-2
D: TRBD1
length: 14
size: -
J: TRBJ2-4
CDR3: CASSLARGPNIQYF
DNA: TGTGCCAGCAGCTTAGCTAGGGGGCCAAACATTCAGTACTTC

V: TRBV7-2
D: -
length: 13
size: -
J: TRBJ1-2
CDR3: CASSPGYSYGYTF
DNA: TGTGCCAGCAGCCCAGGGTACAGCTATGGCTACACCTTC

V: TRBV4-2
D: TRBD2
length: 17
size: -
J: TRBJ2-1
CDR3: CASSHPISGASYNEQFF
DNA: TGTGCCAGCAGCCACCCAATTAGCGGGGCCTCCTACAATGAGCAGTTCTTC

V: TRBV4-1
D: TRBD2
length: 17
size: -
J: TRBJ2-5
CDR3: CASSLAIVSGGAETQYF
DNA: TGCGCCAGCAGCCTGGCGATAGTGAGCGGGGGGGCAGAGACCCAGTACTTC

V: TRBV5-5
D: -
length: 16
size: -
J: TRBJ1-1
CDR3: CASSYPGVGVNTEAFF
DNA: TGTGCCAGCAGCTATCCCGGTGTAGGGGTGAACACTGAAGCTTTCTTT

V: TRBV6-4
D: -
length: 13
size: -
J: TRBJ2-5
CDR3: CASSVQDGETQYF
DNA: TGTGCCAGCAGTGTCCAGGATGGGGAGACCCAGTACTTC

V: TRBV2
D: TRBD2
length: 16
size: -
J: TRBJ2-6
CDR3: CASSPSGGVGANVLTF
DNA: TGTGCCAGCAGTCCTAGCGGGGGGGTTGGGGCCAACGTCCTGACTTTC

V: TRBV5-5
D: -
length: 14
size: -
J: TRBJ1-1
CDR3: CASSLDGWWAEAFF
DNA: TGTGCCAGCAGCTTGGATGGGTGGTGGGCTGAAGCTTTCTTT

V: TRBV14
D: -
length: 20
size: -
J: TRBJ2-1
CDR3: CASSQFPGLADTSSYNEQFF
DNA: TGTGCCAGCAGCCAATTCCCCGGGTTGGCGGACACGAGCTCCTACAATGAGCAGTTCTTC

V: TRBV5-1
D: -
length: 18
size: -
J: TRBJ1-1
CDR3: CASSLEFSGLRMNTEAFF
DNA: TGCGCCAGCAGCTTGGAGTTTAGCGGGTTGAGGATGAACACTGAAGCTTTCTTT

V: TRBV6-6
D: -
length: 14
size: -
J: TRBJ1-4
CDR3: CASSPRGTNEKLFF
DNA: TGTGCCAGCAGTCCCAGGGGAACTAATGAAAAACTGTTTTTT

V: TRBV7-3
D: -
length: 11
size: -
J: TRBJ2-2
CDR3: CASSLTGELFF
DNA: TGTGCCAGCAGCCTCACCGGGGAGCTGTTTTTT

V: TRBV7-6
D: -
length: 15
size: -
J: TRBJ2-3
CDR3: CASSLWGTDRGTQYF
DNA: TGTGCCAGCAGCTTATGGGGCACCGATCGGGGTACGCAGTATTTT

V: TRBV5-6
D: -
length: 17
size: -
J: TRBJ1-5
CDR3: CASSLHVLRELGQPQHF
DNA: TGTGCCAGCAGCTTGCACGTATTGAGGGAATTGGGTCAGCCCCAGCATTTT

V: TRBV6-5
D: -
length: 11
size: few
J: TRBJ2-7
CDR3: CASSYGREQYF
DNA: TGTGCCAGCAGTTACGGTCGCGAGCAGTACTTC

V: TRBV7-8
D: -
length: 13
size: -
J: TRBJ1-5
CDR3: CASSLVGNQPQHF
DNA: TGTGCCAGCAGCTTAGTAGGCAATCAGCCCCAGCATTTT

V: TRBV7-9
D: -
length: 14
size: -
J: TRBJ2-2
CDR3: CAGWPSARTGELFF
DNA: TGTGCCGGGTGGCCCTCAGCTAGAACCGGGGAGCTGTTTTTT

V: TRBV27
D: TRBD2
length: 16
size: -
J: TRBJ2-3
CDR3: CASGTSDIGRSDTQYF
DNA: TGTGCCAGCGGGACTAGCGATATTGGAAGGTCGGATACGCAGTATTTT

V: TRBV7-2
D: -
length: 14
size: once
J: TRBJ1-2
CDR3: CASSLSGAGYGYTF
DNA: TGTGCCAGCAGCCTCTCCGGGGCGGGCTATGGCTACACCTTC

V: TRBV18
D: TRBD2
length: 14
size: few
J: TRBJ2-2
CDR3: CASGLAGQTGELFF
DNA: TGTGCCAGCGGACTAGCGGGGCAGACCGGGGAGCTGTTTTTT

V: TRBV29-1
D: -
length: 13
size: -
J: TRBJ1-2
CDR3: CSVEVGPDYGYTF
DNA: TGCAGCGTTGAAGTGGGGCCGGACTATGGCTACACCTTC

V: TRBV5-4
D: TRBD2
length: 16
size: -
J: TRBJ2-5
CDR3: CASRGTSGGLQETQYF
DNA: TGTGCCAGCAGGGGAACTAGCGGGGGTTTACAAGAGACCCAGTACTTC

V: TRBV7-2
D: -
length: 14
size: -
J: TRBJ2-2
CDR3: CASSPGTGWGELFF
DNA: TGTGCCAGCAGCCCCGGGACGGGCTGGGGGGAGCTGTTTTTT

V: TRBV5-5
D: -
length: 14
size: -
J: TRBJ1-5
CDR3: CASSLARSNQPQHF
DNA: TGTGCCAGCAGCTTGGCGCGGAGCAATCAGCCCCAGCATTTT

V: TRBV29-1
D: TRBD2
length: 14
size: -
J: TRBJ2-7
CDR3: CSARAGFSSYEQYF
DNA: TGCAGCGCCCGAGCGGGGTTTAGCTCCTACGAGCAGTACTTC

V: TRBV14
D: -
length: 15
size: -
J: TRBJ2-7
CDR3: CASSQDRTYSYEQYF
DNA: TGTGCCAGCAGCCAAGATCGAACGTACTCCTACGAGCAGTACTTC

V: TRBV27
D: -
length: 16
size: -
J: TRBJ2-3
CDR3: CASSFGPLASTDTQYF
DNA: TGTGCCAGCAGTTTCGGACCCCTCGCTAGCACAGATACGCAGTATTTT